The 21 T cell receptor beta chains reported below all come from one sample, sequenced in a study of response to subunit inactivated influenza vaccine. In TCRdb, the RT-PCR reads were re-called with MiXCR into one record per CDR3 protein. Here the sample spans roughly 700,000 distinct CDR3 sequences, 15% to 17% being singletons. The material sequenced was PBMCs from blood, taken less than 13 days after vaccination. Source of these receptors: a man in his fifties who received an inactivated influenza vaccine.

This clonotype was observed many times. The rearrangement joins TRBV11-2 to TRBJ2-1; perhaps TRBD1 as D (6 bases). The CDR3 runs 19 residues. Germline CDR1 SGHAT, CDR2 FQNNGV. Trimming took 5 bases from V and 3 from J, leaving 26 bases between them. The CDR3 nucleotides read TGTGCCAGCAGCAAAAAACGACCACAGGGATGGACCCTCTACAATGAGCAGTTCTTC. Amino acid sequence: CASSKKRPQGWTLYNEQFF.

This clonotype showed up just a few times. The chain combines TRBV6-2 or TRBV6-3 with TRBJ2-1, with TRBD2 matching 7 bases. V was clipped by 2 bases and J by 4 bases; unmatched bases: 8. The CDR3 has 16 amino acids. Germline CDR1 and CDR2: MNHEY and SVGEGT. The CDR3 here is CASSYPSGLPYNEQFF. The CDR3 nucleotides read TGTGCCAGCAGTTACCCATCGGGACTACCTTACAATGAGCAGTTCTTC.

This clonotype showed up just a few times. The genes are TRBV12-3 or TRBV12-4 and TRBJ2-7, with D unclear. The CDR3 runs to 13 residues. V shed 1 base and J shed 4 bases, with 8 bases lying between them. The CDR3 protein is CASSLGDWYEQYF. CDR3 nucleotides: TGTGCCAGCAGTTTAGGCGACTGGTACGAGCAGTACTTC.

The chain recombines TRBV30 with TRBJ1-1; the D is unclear. The germline gives CDR1 GTSNPN, CDR2 SVGIG (reference sequence). The CDR3 contains 11 residues. Between the trimmed V and J ends, which lost 2 bases and 1 base, there was a span of 2 bases. The CDR3 DNA follows: TGTGCCTGGAGTCGGAACACTGAAGCTTTCTTT. Its protein is CAWSRNTEAFF. Full variable domain (missing parts from reference TRBV30 and TRBJ1-1): SQTIHQWPATLVQPVGSPLSLECTVEGTSNPNLYWYRQAAGRGLQLLFYSVGIGQISSEVPQNLSASRPQDRQFILSSKKLLLSDSGFYLCAWSRNTEAFFGQGTRLTVV.

This clonotype was seen only a few times. This CDR3 is CASSRDSGPYEQYF. The CDR3 coding sequence is TGTGCCAGCTCAAGGGACAGCGGCCCCTACGAGCAGTACTTC. The V and J genes are TRBV18 and TRBJ2-7; 7 positions match TRBD1. The CDR3 extends over 14 amino acids. V lost 5 bases to trimming and J lost 2 bases; unmatched junction nucleotides: 6. Per germline, CDR1 KGHSH and CDR2 LQKENI.

J is TRBJ1-1 and V is TRBV29-1; no clear D. Germline CDR1 SQVTM, CDR2 ANQGSEA. Trimming removed 1 base at V and 0 bases at J, with 6 bases between. The CDR3 covers 13 residues. DNA of the CDR3: TGCAGCGTTGAAGGCCTTTTGAACACTGAAGCTTTCTTT. It encodes CSVEGLLNTEAFF.

This chain joins TRBV20-1 and TRBJ2-5; 12 nucleotides align to TRBD2. CDR1 is DFQATT and CDR2 is SNEGSKA in the germline V gene (reference sequence). CDR3 length equals 12 residues. The junction had 2 bases not matched to a gene; V was cut back by 5 bases and J by 7 bases. CDR3: CSAWTSGMTQYF. The CDR3 DNA reads TGCAGTGCTTGGACTAGCGGGATGACCCAGTACTTC.

The chain carries TRBV6-1 and TRBJ2-3, with 9 nucleotides matching TRBD2. The ends lost 6 bases at V and 2 bases at J; junction bases unmatched: 9. CDR1 and CDR2 from the germline V gene are MNHNS and SASEGT. The CDR3 sequence is 16 residues long. CDR3 coding DNA: TGTGCCAGCAGCGGCTTAGCGGGGGCGGTCACAGATACGCAGTATTTT. Encoded protein: CASSGLAGAVTDTQYF.

The J gene is TRBJ2-6, the V gene TRBV24-1; D may be TRBD2 (5 bases). With 2 bases removed from V and 2 bases from J, the gap between germline ends came to 6 bases. CDR1 and CDR2 (germline): KGHDR, SFDVKD. The CDR3 runs 15 residues. The CDR3 spells CATSDYGAGANVLTF. CDR3 bases: TGTGCCACCAGTGATTACGGGGCTGGGGCCAACGTCCTGACTTTC.

The chain's CDR3 is CASSQALPRTSGSHDTQYF. The CDR3 DNA reads TGTGCCAGCAGCCAAGCATTACCCCGGACTAGCGGGAGTCACGATACGCAGTATTTT. The rearrangement joins TRBV4-2 to TRBJ2-3; the match to TRBD2 covers 13 bases. Unmatched junction bases numbered 13, after V lost 1 base and J lost 6 bases. The V gene's germline CDR1 is LGHNA and CDR2 YNFKEQ. The CDR3 has 19 residues.

V is TRBV7-2 and J is TRBJ1-6; TRBD1 agrees at 11 bases. Germline CDR1 SGHTA, CDR2 FQGNSA. This CDR3 is built from 15 residues. V was clipped by 3 bases and J by 9 bases; unmatched bases: 4. CDR3: CASSLGQGEGSPLHF. The CDR3 nucleotides read TGTGCCAGCAGCTTGGGACAGGGGGAAGGTTCACCCCTCCACTTT.

This clonotype appeared many times. V gene TRBV9 combines with J gene TRBJ2-7; D uncertain. The CDR3 totals 14 residues. CDR1 and CDR2 (germline): SGDLS, YYNGEE. V was clipped by 0 bases and J by 0 bases, with 7 bases between them. DNA of the CDR3: TGTGCCAGCAGCGTAGACTACCTCTCCTACGAGCAGTACTTC. Translated, it gives CASSVDYLSYEQYF.

This clonotype has ten or more counts. The CDR3 is CASSLDFAQETQYF. The CDR3 DNA follows: TGTGCCAGCAGCTTAGACTTCGCGCAAGAGACCCAGTACTTC. The chain uses TRBV7-2 and TRBJ2-5; D remains ambiguous. V was pared by 1 base and J by 2 bases, with 8 bases between. The CDR3 consists of 14 residues. Germline values: CDR1 SGHTA, CDR2 FQGNSA. The variable domain in full, with the rest retrieved from reference TRBV7-2 and TRBJ2-5, is GAGVSQSPSNKVTEKGKDVELRCDPISGHTALYWYRQSLGQGLEFLIYFQGNSAPDKSGLPSDRFSAERTGGSVSTLTIQRTQQEDSAVYLCASSLDFAQETQYFGPGTRLLVL.

This chain joins TRBV4-2 and TRBJ2-4; 7 nucleotides match TRBD2. Germline CDR1 is LGHNA and CDR2 is YNFKEQ. The J segment lost 6 bases and the V segment lost 4 bases, leaving 12 bases of the junction unmatched. There are 16 residues in the CDR3. The CDR3 region is CASSPDTGGWGNIQYF. DNA for the CDR3: TGTGCCAGCAGCCCTGACACGGGGGGATGGGGAAACATTCAGTACTTC.

The chain carries TRBV15 and TRBJ2-3, with D tentatively TRBD2 (6 bases). V was cut by 5 bases and J by 5 bases, with 14 bases left in between. The CDR3 is made up of 14 amino acids. The germline CDR1 and CDR2 sequences are LNHNV and YYDKDF (reference sequence). This CDR3 reads CATSGGTIGDTQYF. For the CDR3, the DNA is TGTGCCACCAGCGGCGGGACGATAGGAGATACGCAGTATTTT.

There are many counts of this clonotype. The chain has TRBV12-3 or TRBV12-4 and TRBJ1-5, with 7 bases that match TRBD1. CDR3 length: 14 amino acids. J was trimmed by 5 bases and V by 2 bases; bases with no gene match: 3. For the CDR3, the DNA is TGTGCCAGCAGTTTAAACAGGGGAGATCAGCCCCAGCATTTT. Translated, it gives CASSLNRGDQPQHF.

The chain is built from TRBV3-1 and TRBJ2-1; D might be TRBD2 (6 bases). V was cut by 1 base and J by 10 bases, with 14 bases left in between. The CDR3 loop spans 14 amino acids. Looked up from germline, CDR1 is LGHDT and CDR2 is YNNKEL (reference sequence). CDR3 amino acids: CASSQGSGVTEQFF. The CDR3 nucleotides read TGTGCCAGCAGCCAAGGTAGCGGCGTTACGGAGCAGTTCTTC.

The chain carries TRBV11-2 and TRBJ2-7, with unresolved D. Trimming cost V 3 bases and J 4 bases, with 16 bases left between them. The CDR3 length is 15 residues. Germline CDR1 and CDR2: SGHAT and FQNNGV. The CDR3 sequence is CASSLTPFGSYEQYF. CDR3 nucleotide sequence: TGTGCCAGCAGCTTGACCCCCTTTGGATCGTACGAGCAGTACTTC.

This clonotype appeared a few times. The genes are TRBV6-2 or TRBV6-3 and TRBJ2-5; D is undetermined. Germline lookup yields CDR1 MNHEY and CDR2 SVGEGT. V lost 4 bases to trimming and J lost 2 bases, with 11 bases between them. This CDR3 has 14 amino acids. CDR3 sequence reads: CASSWRNPQETQYF. CDR3 DNA sequence: TGTGCCAGCAGTTGGCGGAACCCACAAGAGACCCAGTACTTC.

This clonotype has a handful of counts. The rearrangement uses TRBV7-8 and TRBJ2-1; D remains unclear. V was pared by 3 bases and J by 0 bases, with 6 bases between. This CDR3 contains 14 residues. CDR1 and CDR2 from the germline V gene are SGHVS and FQNEAQ. The DNA for the CDR3 is TGTGCCAGCAGCTTCGCGCGCTCCTACAATGAGCAGTTCTTC. Translating it yields CASSFARSYNEQFF.

The chain recombines TRBV12-3 or TRBV12-4 with TRBJ2-5; 8 bases agree with TRBD2. This CDR3 has 16 residues. J was trimmed by 4 bases and V by 6 bases; bases with no gene match: 13. CDR3 protein: CASRRDLAGGRETQYF. DNA of the CDR3: TGTGCCAGCAGGAGGGACTTGGCGGGAGGACGAGAGACCCAGTACTTC.